These 32 T cell receptor beta chains share one sample of origin, sequenced in a study of blood T cell dynamics during melanoma immunotherapy. Time point specified: week 3, after first cycle of checkpoint inhibitor. TCRdb keeps only in-frame clones here, not all; method: immunoSEQ multiplex PCR. The data hold 5,400 or so clones, with approximately 88% observed a single time. Sequencing used blood, obtained from a patient treated with checkpoint blockade. The receptors were gathered from a human donor with melanoma. Some clones in this sample may be carry-over from other donors' samples.

In this sample, this clone turned up once. The CDR3 loop is CASSLRADTQYF. CDR3 DNA: TGTGCCAGCAGCTTACGAGCAGATACGCAGTATTTT. The V and J genes are TRBV7-8 and TRBJ2-3; D is undetermined. V dropped 2 bases and J dropped 4 bases, with 4 bases sitting between them. Germline assignment: CDR1 SGHVS and CDR2 FQNEAQ. The CDR3 contains 12 residues.

This clone is a singleton in its sample. V is TRBV4-2 and J is TRBJ2-7; no definite D call. This CDR3 is built from 14 residues. Germline V CDR1 and CDR2: LGHNA, YNFKEQ. Trimming removed 5 bases at V and 1 base at J, with 12 bases between. DNA of the CDR3: TGTGCCAGCAGCTTAGCTTCGGGTTCCTACGAGCAGTACTTC. This translates into CASSLASGSYEQYF.

This chain uses TRBV10-2 with TRBJ2-7, with TRBD1 as a possible D gene (5 bases). The CDR3 length is 12 residues. Between the trimmed V and J ends, which lost 8 bases and 2 bases, there was a span of 10 bases. Germline loops: CDR1 WSHSY, CDR2 SAAADI. Here the CDR3 reads CASLTGTYEQYF. Written as DNA, the CDR3 is TGCGCCAGCCTAACAGGAACCTACGAGCAGTACTTC.

The chain recombines TRBV7-3 with TRBJ1-1; D unclear. Germline CDR1 reads SGHTA; CDR2 reads FQGTGA. The V gene lost 2 bases and the J gene lost 4 bases, with 8 bases spanning the gap. The CDR3 is made up of 13 amino acids. In DNA form, the CDR3 reads TGTGCCAGCAGCTTAGAGGGATCCACTGAAGCTTTCTTT. Its translation is CASSLEGSTEAFF.

J is TRBJ1-5 and V is TRBV28; D might be TRBD1 (5 bases). The V end was cut by 3 bases, the J end by 11 bases, with 26 bases between. This CDR3 has 17 residues. Germline V gene lookup returns CDR1 MDHEN and CDR2 SYDVKM. The CDR3 coding sequence is TGTGCCAGCAGTTTTAGTCTTCAATCACGGGGGATCAGTGCCCAGCATTTT. It codes for CASSFSLQSRGISAQHF. The complete variable domain, with remaining parts taken from reference TRBV28 and TRBJ1-5, reads DVKVTQSSRYLVKRTGEKVFLECVQDMDHENMFWYRQDPGLGLRLIYFSYDVKMKEKGDIPEGYSVSREKKERFSLILESASTNQTSMYLCASSFSLQSRGISAQHFGDGTRLSIL.

The V gene is TRBV4-2, the J gene TRBJ2-5, with 10 bases identical to TRBD2. This CDR3 comprises 18 residues. CDR1 LGHNA and CDR2 YNFKEQ come from the germline V gene. V shed 0 bases, J shed 5 bases, and the junction held 12 bases outside the gene matches. The CDR3 sequence is CASSQEVAGGVQDETQYF. CDR3 nucleotides: TGTGCCAGCAGCCAAGAGGTAGCGGGGGGCGTACAAGATGAGACCCAGTACTTC.

The rearrangement joins TRBV6-6 to TRBJ1-6, with D hard to call. Germline loops: CDR1 MNHNY, CDR2 SVGAGI (reference sequence). The CDR3 has 16 amino acids. V was shortened by 0 bases and J by 5 bases, with 11 bases between the two germline ends. CDR3 coding DNA: TGTGCCAGCAGTTACTCGAAGGTAGAGAATAATTCACCCCTCCACTTT. It specifies CASSYSKVENNSPLHF.

This clone has only one observation. V gene TRBV29-1 combines with J gene TRBJ1-2; TRBD1 aligns across 8 bases. Germline values: CDR1 SQVTM, CDR2 ANQGSEA. The V gene end was trimmed by 6 bases and the J gene end by 3 bases; junction bases not matched to a gene: 6. The CDR3 runs 13 residues. CDR3 region: CSVGEDRDYGYTF. DNA for the CDR3: TGCAGCGTCGGGGAGGACAGGGACTATGGCTACACCTTC. Drawing the rest from reference TRBV29-1 and TRBJ1-2, the complete variable domain is SAVISQKPSRDICQRGTSLTIQCQVDSQVTMMFWYRQQPGQSLTLIATANQGSEATYESGFVIDKFPISRPNLTFSTLTVSNMSPEDSSIYLCSVGEDRDYGYTFGSGTRLTVV.

The chain recombines TRBV5-5 with TRBJ1-4, with D maybe TRBD1 (6 bases). This CDR3 contains 15 residues. From germline, CDR1 is SGHKS and CDR2 YYEKEE (reference sequence). Trimming left V 4 bases short and J 5 bases short, with 15 bases between. CDR3: CASSGTGPANEKLFF. CDR3 DNA: TGTGCCAGCAGCGGAACAGGGCCGGCCAATGAAAAACTGTTTTTT.

The chain links TRBV5-5 to TRBJ2-5; a possible D gene is TRBD2 (7 bases). Germline CDR1 SGHKS, CDR2 YYEKEE (reference sequence). V was trimmed by 7 bases and J by 2 bases, leaving 21 bases between them. CDR3 size: 16 residues. For the CDR3, the DNA is TGTGCCAGCGAGAACGCGGGGGCGCCCTTACAAGAGACCCAGTACTTC. The encoded protein is CASENAGAPLQETQYF.

The rearrangement joins TRBV28 to TRBJ1-2; D perhaps matches TRBD1 (6 bases). V was pared by 7 bases and J by 8 bases, with 20 bases between. CDR3 length equals 14 residues. CDR1 and CDR2 from the germline V gene are MDHEN and SYDVKM. The CDR3 DNA sequence: TGTGCCAGCAAACTAGGGGGGACTGGTTACGGCTACACCTTC. Translating it yields CASKLGGTGYGYTF.

The chain couples TRBV4-1 to TRBJ1-5, with D perhaps matching TRBD1 (5 bases). The CDR3 consists of 14 residues. Trimming shortened V by 0 bases and J by 3 bases, and 6 bases separated the two germline ends. Germline lookup yields CDR1 MGHRA and CDR2 YSYEKL. CDR3 protein: CASSQDGANQPQHF. The CDR3 region has the DNA TGCGCCAGCAGCCAAGACGGGGCCAATCAGCCCCAGCATTTT.

This chain joins TRBV6-1 and TRBJ2-7; D gene unclear. Germline assignment: CDR1 MNHNS and CDR2 SASEGT. The V end was cut by 7 bases, the J end by 7 bases, with 20 bases between. The CDR3 extends over 14 amino acids. This chain's CDR3 is CASTPGRHLEEQYF. Written as DNA, the CDR3 is TGTGCCAGCACCCCAGGACGGCATCTCGAGGAGCAGTACTTC.

This chain uses TRBV4-1 with TRBJ1-2; no definite D call. The germline V gene encodes CDR1 MGHRA and CDR2 YSYEKL. This CDR3 comprises 15 residues. With 1 base removed from V and 6 bases from J, the gap between germline ends came to 15 bases. The CDR3 sequence: CASSQGRVGRDGYTF. CDR3 DNA sequence: TGCGCCAGCAGCCAAGGGAGGGTAGGTCGGGATGGCTACACCTTC.

The rearrangement links TRBV28 to TRBJ2-7; 8 bases are shared with TRBD1. The V gene end was trimmed by 5 bases and the J gene end by 1 base; junction bases not matched to a gene: 7. Germline V gene data show CDR1 as MDHEN and CDR2 as SYDVKM. This CDR3 has 15 residues. The DNA of the CDR3 is TGTGCCAGCAGTACTTCCGGGACAGGTTCCTACGAGCAGTACTTC. This encodes CASSTSGTGSYEQYF.

The V and J genes are TRBV6-1 and TRBJ2-1; possibly TRBD2 for D (6 bases). The CDR3 is 14 amino acids. Germline values: CDR1 MNHNS, CDR2 SASEGT. Deletions cut 3 bases from V and 6 bases from J, with 12 bases between. The CDR3 is CASSETRPRNEQFF. CDR3 bases: TGTGCCAGCAGTGAGACTAGACCCCGCAATGAGCAGTTCTTC.

The rearrangement joins TRBV19 to TRBJ1-2; TRBD1 might be the D (5 bases). The CDR3 is 14 amino acids. From germline, CDR1 is LNHDA and CDR2 SQIVND (reference sequence). Trimming stripped 1 base from V and 4 bases from J, with 10 bases between. The CDR3 nucleotides are TGTGCCAGTAGTATAGGGGGCGCAGTCTATGGCTACACCTTC. Translated, it gives CASSIGGAVYGYTF.

A note on this clone: It is likely a read error: a sequence one base away is far more abundant. The CDR3 spells CGGQGNTEVFF. Here the CDR3 DNA reads TGTGGGGGACAGGGAAACACTGAAGTTTTCTTT. The J gene is TRBJ1-1, the V gene TRBV30, with TRBD1 matching 9 bases. This CDR3 region has 11 residues. Germline values: CDR1 GTSNPN, CDR2 SVGIG (reference sequence).

The chain has TRBV23-1 and TRBJ2-4; 9 nucleotides line up with TRBD2. TRBV23-1 is an ORF for which the function is uncertain. J gave up 0 bases and V 4 bases, and 13 bases lay outside the gene matches. CDR3 length: 19 amino acids. This CDR3 is CASSLRSTSGTLAKNIQYF. CDR3 DNA sequence: TGCGCCAGCAGTCTAAGGTCGACTAGCGGTACTCTAGCCAAAAACATTCAGTACTTC.

This chain joins TRBV11-2 and TRBJ2-7; 10 positions agree with TRBD1. Trimming took 5 bases from V and 0 from J; bases not matched to a gene: 1. Germline loops: CDR1 SGHAT, CDR2 FQNNGV. There are 14 residues in the CDR3. Written as DNA, the CDR3 is TGTGCCAGCAGCGACAGGGGGCGCTCCTACGAGCAGTACTTC. Translated: CASSDRGRSYEQYF.

The chain recombines TRBV2 with TRBJ2-7; D is perhaps TRBD1 (7 bases). The V end was cut by 4 bases, the J end by 2 bases, with 12 bases between. This CDR3 spans 14 amino acids. Germline CDR1 and CDR2: SNHLY and FYNNEI. This CDR3 reads CASSVARGAYEQYF. Written as DNA, the CDR3 is TGTGCCAGCAGTGTCGCCAGGGGGGCCTACGAGCAGTACTTC.

V usage is TRBV11-3 and J usage is TRBJ1-5; 10 bases fit TRBD1. The CDR3 spans 19 residues. The V and J ends lost 1 base and 5 bases, in that order; junction bases with no gene match: 14. The germline V gene encodes CDR1 SGHNT and CDR2 YENEEA. This chain's CDR3 is CASSLGEGGQGIGYQPQHF. As DNA, the CDR3 is TGTGCCAGCAGCTTAGGTGAGGGGGGACAGGGGATCGGTTATCAGCCCCAGCATTTT.

The chain joins TRBV11-2 to TRBJ1-6, with D uncertain. Germline V gene lookup returns CDR1 SGHAT and CDR2 FQNNGV. This CDR3 is built from 12 residues. V lost 6 bases and J lost 6, with 6 bases in between. The CDR3 protein is CASSRVNSPLHF. In DNA form, the CDR3 reads TGTGCCAGCAGTCGAGTTAATTCACCCCTCCACTTT.

The V gene is TRBV28, the J gene TRBJ1-3, with TRBD1 matching 8 bases. This CDR3 contains 16 residues. J gave up 5 bases and V 8 bases, and 14 bases lay outside the gene matches. Germline V gene lookup returns CDR1 MDHEN and CDR2 SYDVKM. The CDR3 bases are TGTGCCAGCCATACCTTAGCAGGGGGCGGAAGAAACACCATATATTTT. Amino acids: CASHTLAGGGRNTIYF.

The rearrangement links TRBV30 to TRBJ1-6; 7 nucleotides agree with TRBD1. This CDR3 has 11 residues. The germline gives CDR1 GTSNPN, CDR2 SVGIG (reference sequence). Trimming took 4 bases from V and 14 from J; bases not matched to a gene: 5. For the CDR3, the DNA is TGTGCCTGGACGACAGGGTCTACCCTCCACTTT. This sequence encodes CAWTTGSTLHF.

The chain carries TRBV6-6 and TRBJ2-7; D may be TRBD2 (5 bases). The CDR3 spans 11 residues. Germline assignment: CDR1 MNHNY and CDR2 SVGAGI (reference sequence). Between the trimmed V and J ends, which lost 10 bases and 2 bases, there was a span of 9 bases. CDR3 region: CATTRAYEQYF. In nucleotides, the CDR3 is TGTGCCACCACGAGGGCCTACGAGCAGTACTTC.

This chain links TRBV6-1 with TRBJ2-5, with D hard to call. CDR1 is MNHNS and CDR2 is SASEGT in the germline V gene. V lost 0 bases and J 3 bases, leaving 11 bases between the germline ends. The CDR3 is 15 amino acids. The CDR3 sequence is CASSEADPREETQYF. CDR3 bases: TGTGCCAGCAGTGAAGCGGACCCTAGGGAAGAGACCCAGTACTTC.

V and J are TRBV10-3 and TRBJ2-3; tentative D call: TRBD2 (6 bases). CDR1 is ENHRY, CDR2 SYGVKD, per germline. The CDR3 extends over 15 amino acids. The V and J ends lost 6 bases and 2 bases respectively, with 15 bases between them. CDR3 sequence (DNA): TGTGCCATCAGCGGTTCGGGACTGTTCACAGATACGCAGTATTTT. It translates to CAISGSGLFTDTQYF.

The rearrangement uses TRBV7-8 and TRBJ1-2; D possibly corresponds to TRBD1 (6 bases). The CDR3 consists of 17 residues. Germline loops: CDR1 SGHVS, CDR2 FQNEAQ. V was trimmed by 1 base and J by 5 bases, leaving 20 bases between them. The CDR3 coding sequence is TGTGCCAGCAGCTTAGGGGTTGGTGGGGGGCGCCGGTATGGCTACACCTTC. Translating it yields CASSLGVGGGRRYGYTF.

By proportion, this clone is hyperexpanded. V gene TRBV27 combines with J gene TRBJ2-7; perhaps TRBD1 as D (5 bases). Germline CDR1 reads MNHEY; CDR2 reads SMNVEV (reference sequence). Trimming cost V 2 bases and J 3 bases, with 11 bases left between them. CDR3 length: 14 amino acids. CDR3 bases: TGTGCCAGCAGTTTAGGGCAGGGTGACTACGAGCAGTACTTC. It yields the protein CASSLGQGDYEQYF.

The chain couples TRBV5-1 to TRBJ2-7, with 9 positions matching TRBD1. Trimming removed 6 bases from V and 7 bases from J; junction bases left unmatched: 8. Germline lookup yields CDR1 SGHRS and CDR2 YFSETQ. This CDR3 is 13 amino acids long. The CDR3 DNA is TGCGCCAGCACAGCAGGGACAGGGTGGGAGCAGTACTTC. Residues: CASTAGTGWEQYF.

V gene TRBV6-1 combines with J gene TRBJ1-5, with D perhaps TRBD1 (5 bases). Germline assignment: CDR1 MNHNS and CDR2 SASEGT. The V and J ends lost 4 bases and 0 bases respectively, with 10 bases between them. This CDR3 region has 15 residues. CDR3 coding DNA: TGTGCCAGCAGTGGAAGACAGTATAGCAATCAGCCCCAGCATTTT. Protein sequence: CASSGRQYSNQPQHF.